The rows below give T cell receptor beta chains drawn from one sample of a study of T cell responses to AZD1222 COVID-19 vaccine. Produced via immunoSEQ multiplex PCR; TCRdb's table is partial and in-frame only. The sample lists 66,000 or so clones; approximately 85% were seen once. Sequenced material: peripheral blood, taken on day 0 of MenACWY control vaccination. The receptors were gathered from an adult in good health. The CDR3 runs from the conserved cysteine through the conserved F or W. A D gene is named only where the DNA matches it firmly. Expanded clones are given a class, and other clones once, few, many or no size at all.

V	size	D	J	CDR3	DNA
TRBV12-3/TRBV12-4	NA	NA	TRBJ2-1	CASSLNPDREQFF	TGTGCCAGCAGTTTAAATCCTGACAGGGAGCAGTTCTTC
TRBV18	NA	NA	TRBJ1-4	CASSVIGEKLFF	TGTGCCAGCTCAGTCATCGGGGAAAAACTGTTTTTT
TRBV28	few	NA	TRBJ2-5	CASSSASFGETQYF	TGTGCCAGCAGTTCGGCAAGTTTCGGGGAGACCCAGTACTTC
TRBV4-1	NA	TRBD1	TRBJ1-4	CASSLGRQGIYEKLFF	TGCGCCAGCAGCCTTGGGCGACAGGGGATTTATGAAAAACTGTTTTTT
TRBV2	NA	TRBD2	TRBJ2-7	CASSEADGTSGSSYEQYF	TGTGCCAGCAGTGAAGCCGATGGGACTAGCGGTAGCTCCTACGAGCAGTACTTC
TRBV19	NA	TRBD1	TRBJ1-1	CASNEGQGATEAFF	TGTGCCAGTAATGAGGGACAGGGGGCTACTGAAGCTTTCTTT
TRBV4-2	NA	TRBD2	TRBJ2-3	CASSQDRAGGPIDTQYF	TGTGCCAGCAGCCAAGATCGGGCGGGGGGGCCTATAGATACGCAGTATTTT
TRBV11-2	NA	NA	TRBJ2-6	CASSLVGSGANVLTF	TGTGCCAGCAGCTTAGTAGGTTCTGGGGCCAACGTCCTGACTTTC
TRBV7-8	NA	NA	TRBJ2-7	CASSLGLRGNEQYF	TGTGCCAGCAGCTTAGGATTAAGGGGAAACGAGCAGTACTTC
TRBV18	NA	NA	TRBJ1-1	CASTGELNTEAFF	TGTGCCAGCACCGGTGAACTGAACACTGAAGCTTTCTTT
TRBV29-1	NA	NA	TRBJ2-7	CSVDSGTGNEQYF	TGCAGCGTTGATAGCGGGACAGGGAACGAGCAGTACTTC
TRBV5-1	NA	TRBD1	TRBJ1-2	CASSPSSGTGEIYGYTF	TGCGCCAGCAGCCCCTCATCCGGGACAGGGGAAATCTATGGCTACACCTTC
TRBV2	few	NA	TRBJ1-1	CASSFGRGNTEAFF	TGTGCCAGCAGTTTTGGACGGGGGAACACTGAAGCTTTCTTT
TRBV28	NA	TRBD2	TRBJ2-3	CASSLFPAGVTDTQYF	TGTGCCAGCAGTTTATTTCCAGCGGGAGTGACAGATACGCAGTATTTT
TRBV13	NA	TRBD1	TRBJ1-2	CASSLTGAYGYTF	TGTGCCAGCAGCCTGACAGGGGCCTATGGCTACACCTTC
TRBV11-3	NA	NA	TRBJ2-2	CASSRGTGELFF	TGTGCCAGCAGTCGGGGCACCGGGGAGCTGTTTTTT
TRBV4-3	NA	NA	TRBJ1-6	CASSQDWDYNSPLHF	TGCGCCAGCAGCCAAGACTGGGACTATAATTCACCCCTCCACTTT
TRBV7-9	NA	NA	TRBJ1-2	CASSFREVRYGYTF	TGTGCCAGCAGCTTCAGGGAGGTGCGGTATGGCTACACCTTC
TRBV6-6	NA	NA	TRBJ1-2	CASSTTTIDGYTF	TGTGCCAGCAGTACGACAACTATTGACGGCTACACCTTC
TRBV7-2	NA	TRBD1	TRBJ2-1	CASSLDRVYSYNEQFF	TGTGCCAGCAGCCTAGACAGGGTCTATTCCTACAATGAGCAGTTCTTC